The 13 T cell receptor beta chains given below trace back to one sample, sequenced in a study of T cells after yellow fever vaccination. TCRdb itself ran the 5' RACE reads through MiXCR, one entry per CDR3 protein. Of 620,000 or so distinct CDR3 sequences in the sample, roughly a sixth were seen once. The sequencing here drew on PBMCs, taken 5 days after the first yellow fever vaccination. The receptors originated from a man aged 18 to 30 who received the YFV17D yellow fever vaccine.

CDR3 DNA sequence: TGTGCCAGTAGGCACGGACAGGGTGCACGTTCACCCCTCCACTTT. Protein product: CASRHGQGARSPLHF. This sequence joins TRBV19 and TRBJ1-6; 8 positions agree with TRBD1. Germline V lookup: CDR1 LNHDA, CDR2 SQIVND (reference sequence). V trimming: 6 bases; J trimming: 9 bases; junction bases outside the gene matches: 10. CDR3 length: 15 residues.

This clonotype was picked up a small number of times. V is TRBV6-6 and J is TRBJ2-3; D remains unclear. The germline V gene encodes CDR1 MNHNY and CDR2 SVGAGI (reference sequence). V shed 6 bases and J shed 7 bases, with 14 bases lying between them. This CDR3 region has 13 residues. CDR3 protein: CASSLPSLYTQYF. DNA of the CDR3: TGTGCCAGCAGCCTCCCGAGCTTATATACGCAGTATTTT.

There are a few counts of this clonotype. V usage is TRBV20-1 and J usage is TRBJ2-2; 8 bases line up with TRBD2. CDR1 and CDR2 from the germline V gene are DFQATT and SNEGSKA (reference sequence). The CDR3 loop spans 16 amino acids. With V trimmed by 4 bases and J by 2 bases, 9 bases remained unmatched. The DNA of the CDR3 is TGCAGTGCTAACCTTAATAGCGGGGCTAACACCGGGGAGCTGTTTTTT. This codes for CSANLNSGANTGELFF.

V and J are TRBV11-2 and TRBJ2-5, with 10 bases aligning to TRBD2. Germline values: CDR1 SGHAT, CDR2 FQNNGV. The trim removed 5 bases at V and 2 bases at J, leaving 11 bases unmatched. The CDR3 runs to 17 residues. CDR3 coding DNA: TGTGCCAGCAGCCCAGAACTAGCGGGGAGGGTTCAAGAGACCCAGTACTTC. Translating it yields CASSPELAGRVQETQYF.

This clonotype showed up just a few times. The rearrangement links TRBV5-5 to TRBJ2-7; the D is unclear. Between the trimmed V and J ends, which lost 0 bases and 2 bases, there was a span of 12 bases. CDR3 size: 15 residues. CDR1 and CDR2 from the germline V gene are SGHKS and YYEKEE (reference sequence). In DNA form, the CDR3 reads TGTGCCAGCAGCTTGGCCTTGGGTAGTCCCTACGAGCAGTACTTC. Protein: CASSLALGSPYEQYF.

Only a few counts were recorded for this clonotype. V is TRBV10-1 and J is TRBJ2-3; D is possibly TRBD1 or TRBD2 (5 bases each). From germline, CDR1 is WNHNN and CDR2 SYGVQD (reference sequence). The CDR3 is 15 residues long. V lost 4 bases, J lost 2 bases, and 13 bases lay in between. This chain's CDR3 is CASSGGPTNTDTQYF. CDR3 bases: TGCGCCAGCAGTGGGGGACCGACGAACACAGATACGCAGTATTTT.

This chain uses TRBV11-2 with TRBJ2-3; 7 nucleotides align to TRBD2. CDR1 and CDR2 from the germline V gene are SGHAT and FQNNGV. Losses at the gene ends were 5 bases for V and 5 bases for J; bases not matched to a gene: 13. The CDR3 loop spans 16 amino acids. The CDR3 region has the DNA TGTGCCAGCAGCAGCCCCGGGACTAAGGAAATAGATACGCAGTATTTT. It encodes CASSSPGTKEIDTQYF.

This clonotype was counted at least ten times. The chain has TRBV20-1 and TRBJ2-1; D might be TRBD2 (5 bases). The CDR3 is made up of 14 amino acids. V was shortened by 3 bases and J by 4 bases, with 13 bases between the two germline ends. The germline CDR1 and CDR2 sequences are DFQATT and SNEGSKA (reference sequence). This chain's CDR3 is CSASFVGGYNEQFF. In DNA, the CDR3 is TGCAGTGCTAGTTTTGTAGGAGGATACAATGAGCAGTTCTTC.

In this sample, this clonotype turned up a few times. The V and J genes are TRBV5-1 and TRBJ2-5; the D gene is possibly TRBD1 (6 bases). This CDR3 comprises 15 residues. From germline, CDR1 is SGHRS and CDR2 YFSETQ. The V and J ends lost 4 bases and 1 base respectively, with 14 bases between them. For the CDR3, the DNA is TGCGCCAGCAGCAGAAACAGGGTTCCCCAAGAGACCCAGTACTTC. It specifies CASSRNRVPQETQYF.

CDR3 nucleotide sequence: TGTGCCAGCACCCCACACTTTGGAAACACCATATATTTT. Translating it yields CASTPHFGNTIYF. This chain joins TRBV6-1 and TRBJ1-3; D call uncertain. V dropped 7 bases and J dropped 3 bases, with 10 bases sitting between them. Germline CDR1 is MNHNS and CDR2 is SASEGT. CDR3 length equals 13 residues.

The chain links TRBV7-3 to TRBJ2-5; possibly TRBD1 or TRBD2 for D (6 bases each). V lost 5 bases, J lost 5 bases, and 18 bases lay in between. Germline lookup yields CDR1 SGHTA and CDR2 FQGTGA. This CDR3 is 15 amino acids long. This CDR3 reads CASSPSKGGPETQYF. CDR3 in DNA: TGTGCCAGCAGCCCCAGCAAGGGGGGCCCCGAGACCCAGTACTTC.

This clonotype occurred a few times. The V and J genes are TRBV20-1 and TRBJ2-2; 11 nucleotides agree with TRBD2. V was pared by 5 bases and J by 7 bases, with 9 bases of the junction left unmatched. The length of the CDR3 is 15 residues. The germline V gene has CDR1 DFQATT and CDR2 SNEGSKA (reference sequence). The DNA for the CDR3 is TGCAGTGCTGTGACTAGCGGGGTATTGGGCGGGGAGCTGTTTTTT. Residues: CSAVTSGVLGGELFF.

This clonotype was picked up a small number of times. The chain combines TRBV6-5 with TRBJ1-2; weak D call: TRBD1 (6 bases). The germline V and J ends were trimmed by 0 bases and 4 bases, with 12 bases remaining between them. The CDR3 loop spans 15 amino acids. In germline, CDR1 is MNHEY, CDR2 SVGAGI. The CDR3 DNA reads TGTGCCAGCAGTTACTCGTCAGGGGAGGCCTATGGCTACACCTTC. It yields the protein CASSYSSGEAYGYTF.